This T cell receptor beta chain was documented in a study of blood T cell repertoires in COVID-19. V trimming: 4 bases; J trimming: 0 bases; junction bases outside the gene matches: 5. This CDR3 spans 18 amino acids. Germline CDR1 SGHVS, CDR2 FNYEAQ. Original data processing: The assay estimated nucleated cells by amplifying reference gene primers. The data were produced by immunoSEQ multiplex PCR, yet TCRdb's version contains in-frame clones alone and is incomplete. That table gives V, J and clone size, and the DNA gave D and trimming. Of over 250,000 clones in the sample, 80% to 95% are singletons; the top ten hold more than 0.95%. Donors were grouped by their self-reported clinical history. Two negative PCRs, clearance, or symptom resolution characterized the recovered Cohort 3 donors.

Sequencing was performed on PBMCs or T cells enriched from blood (not recorded which). The genes are TRBV7-6 and TRBJ2-1, with TRBD2 identical over 14 bases. The source of this sequence is a woman in her thirties who had recovered from COVID-19. The CDR3 loop is CASSSGTSGSPSYNEQFF. Here the CDR3 DNA reads TGTGCCAGCAGCTCGGGGACTAGCGGGAGCCCCTCCTACAATGAGCAGTTCTTC. The complete variable domain, with remaining parts taken from reference TRBV7-6 and TRBJ2-1, reads GAGVSQSPRYKVTKRGQDVALRCDPISGHVSLYWYRQALGQGPEFLTYFNYEAQQDKSGLPNDRFSAERPEGSISTLTIQRTEQRDSAMYRCASSSGTSGSPSYNEQFFGPGTRLTVL.